This T cell receptor beta chain was documented in a study of tumor-infiltrating lymphocytes in localized non-small cell lung cancer. Study-level background: Some samples were collected after neoadjuvant chemotherapy; smokers, never-smokers and several histologies were included.

Study observations and caveats: Higher tumor T cell infiltration than in uninvolved lung was supported by TCRbeta sequencing. Each assay used a separate piece of the same tissue.

Germline lookup yields CDR1 SGHAT and CDR2 FQNNGV. Trimming left V 5 bases short and J 8 bases short, with 15 bases between. This CDR3 spans 14 amino acids. Sequencing was performed with immunoSEQ multiplex PCR; in TCRdb, only in-frame clones are kept and a portion is missing. Here the sample spans 7,200 or so clones, approximately 61% being singletons. Concerning this clone: Its specificity is unknown.

Sequencing was performed on lung tumor tissue. The sequence was obtained from a human donor with non-small cell lung cancer. The V and J genes are TRBV11-2 and TRBJ2-2; D gene ambiguous. DNA for the CDR3: TGTGCCAGCAGCCCACAGACCCCGGAAGGGGAGCTGTTTTTT. It is translated as CASSPQTPEGELFF. Combining the CDR3 with reference TRBV11-2 and TRBJ2-2 gives the whole variable domain EAGVAQSPRYKIIEKRQSVAFWCNPISGHATLYWYQQILGQGPKLLIQFQNNGVVDDSQLPKDRFSAERLKGVDSTLKIQPAKLEDSAVYLCASSPQTPEGELFFGEGSRLTVL.